One sample yielded the 17 T cell receptor beta chains listed below, sequenced in a study of T cell repertoires in cytomegalovirus infection. Via MiXCR, TCRdb re-called the reads, giving one row per CDR3 protein. The sample lists approximately 490,000 distinct CDR3 sequences; 11% were seen once. The sequenced sample consisted of PBMCs. Receptors were obtained from a human donor in good health (CMV status not recorded). Some clones in this sample may be carry-over from other donors' samples.

The DNA for the CDR3 is TGTGCCACCAGTGACCCCGACAGGGAGGTCACAGATACGCAGTATTTT. Translated, it gives CATSDPDREVTDTQYF. J is TRBJ2-3 and V is TRBV24-1; D perhaps matches TRBD1 (7 bases). In germline, CDR1 is KGHDR, CDR2 SFDVKD. The V end lost 4 bases, the J end lost 2 bases, and 15 bases lay between the germline ends. The CDR3 runs 16 residues.

The table lists this clonotype with many counts. The V gene is TRBV6-2 or TRBV6-3, the J gene TRBJ1-3; no clear D. The germline V gene has CDR1 MNHEY and CDR2 SVGEGT. The V and J ends lost 2 bases and 2 bases respectively, with 7 bases between them. The CDR3 is made up of 14 amino acids. Here the CDR3 DNA reads TGTGCCAGCAGTTACGGAGGTACTGGAAACACCATATATTTT. This translates into CASSYGGTGNTIYF.

V gene TRBV30 combines with J gene TRBJ1-1; TRBD1 matches at 8 bases. With V trimmed by 5 bases and J by 6 bases, 11 bases remained unmatched. Germline V gene lookup returns CDR1 GTSNPN and CDR2 SVGIG (reference sequence). The CDR3 extends over 14 amino acids. The CDR3: CAWASGQGWPEAFF. The CDR3 region has the DNA TGTGCCTGGGCCTCCGGACAGGGTTGGCCTGAAGCTTTCTTT. The variable domain in full, with the rest retrieved from reference TRBV30 and TRBJ1-1, is SQTIHQWPATLVQPVGSPLSLECTVEGTSNPNLYWYRQAAGRGLQLLFYSVGIGQISSEVPQNLSASRPQDRQFILSSKKLLLSDSGFYLCAWASGQGWPEAFFGQGTRLTVV.

This clonotype was seen many times. The gene calls are TRBV11-2 and TRBJ2-7; no clear D gene. The V gene lost 5 bases and the J gene lost 2 bases, with 10 bases spanning the gap. The CDR3 is made up of 13 amino acids. The germline gives CDR1 SGHAT, CDR2 FQNNGV. The CDR3 protein is CASSPFRPYEQYF. CDR3 DNA sequence: TGTGCCAGCAGCCCCTTCAGACCCTACGAGCAGTACTTC.

The sample holds many counts of this clonotype. V and J are TRBV2 and TRBJ2-7, with D hard to call. CDR3 size: 13 residues. V was shortened by 4 bases and J by 0 bases, with 7 bases between the two germline ends. CDR1 and CDR2 (germline): SNHLY, FYNNEI. The CDR3 coding sequence is TGTGCCAGCAGTGCGTTCGGCTCCTACGAGCAGTACTTC. It is translated as CASSAFGSYEQYF.

The chain links TRBV19 to TRBJ1-6, with D perhaps TRBD1 (5 bases). V lost 3 bases, J lost 0 bases, and 9 bases lay in between. The CDR3 runs to 16 residues. Germline values: CDR1 LNHDA, CDR2 SQIVND (reference sequence). The CDR3 loop reads CASSIRDSSYNSPLHF. CDR3 DNA: TGTGCCAGTAGTATTCGAGACAGCTCCTATAATTCACCCCTCCACTTT.

The sample holds many counts of this clonotype. The CDR3 sequence is CASSLSDTQYF. The CDR3 bases are TGTGCCAGCAGCTTGTCAGATACGCAGTATTTT. This chain joins TRBV7-6 and TRBJ2-3; D gene ambiguous. Germline CDR1 reads SGHVS; CDR2 reads FNYEAQ. With 3 bases removed from V and 4 bases from J, the gap between germline ends came to 2 bases. This CDR3 has 11 residues.

This clonotype was recorded many times. The chain carries TRBV12-3 or TRBV12-4 and TRBJ2-7; D is perhaps TRBD2 (5 bases). The CDR3 runs to 11 residues. The V end lost 4 bases, the J end lost 11 bases, and 12 bases lay between the germline ends. This CDR3 reads CASSSPGGKYF. In DNA, the CDR3 is TGTGCCAGCAGTTCCCCAGGAGGCAAGTACTTC.

This clonotype was picked up many times. The gene calls are TRBV5-1 and TRBJ1-3, with 9 bases matching TRBD1. J lost 0 bases, V lost 3 bases, and 4 bases had no gene match. The germline gives CDR1 SGHRS, CDR2 YFSETQ. The CDR3 spans 16 residues. CDR3 nucleotide sequence: TGCGCCAGCAGCTCCAGACAGGGGGTCTCTGGAAACACCATATATTTT. The encoded protein is CASSSRQGVSGNTIYF.

For the CDR3, the DNA is TGCAGTGCTAGTCCCGGGACAGAATTTTCACCCCTCCACTTT. The encoded protein is CSASPGTEFSPLHF. The chain carries TRBV20-1 and TRBJ1-6, with 7 nucleotides matching TRBD1. This CDR3 has 14 amino acids. Trimming removed 3 bases from V and 9 bases from J; junction bases left unmatched: 8. The germline V gene has CDR1 DFQATT and CDR2 SNEGSKA (reference sequence).

The chain joins TRBV20-1 to TRBJ1-1, with TRBD1 identical over 11 bases. The CDR3 is 16 residues long. The J segment lost 5 bases and the V segment lost 1 base, leaving 9 bases of the junction unmatched. Germline-derived CDR1 and CDR2 are DFQATT and SNEGSKA (reference sequence). CDR3 region: CSARVTGQGEGTEAFF. In DNA, the CDR3 is TGCAGTGCTAGAGTTACGGGACAGGGGGAAGGGACTGAAGCTTTCTTT.

There are many counts of this clonotype. This rearrangement joins TRBV18 to TRBJ2-1, with 10 bases that match TRBD2. CDR3 length equals 15 residues. With V trimmed by 6 bases and J by 4 bases, 6 bases remained unmatched. Germline CDR1 reads KGHSH; CDR2 reads LQKENI. DNA for the CDR3: TGTGCCAGCTCCACGCTAGCGGGGGATTACAATGAGCAGTTCTTC. It encodes CASSTLAGDYNEQFF.

This clonotype was seen many times. The chain joins TRBV7-2 to TRBJ1-4; possibly TRBD1 for D (6 bases). CDR3 size: 15 residues. In germline, CDR1 is SGHTA, CDR2 FQGNSA. Between the trimmed V and J ends, which lost 5 bases and 0 bases, there was a span of 10 bases. The DNA of the CDR3 is TGTGCCAGCAGCCCCACAGGGACAACTAATGAAAAACTGTTTTTT. It encodes CASSPTGTTNEKLFF.

This clonotype was seen many times. The chain has TRBV7-9 and TRBJ2-1; D is ambiguous. CDR1 is SEHNR, CDR2 FQNEAQ, per germline (reference sequence). The ends were cut back, 6 bases at V and 4 bases at J, with 7 bases in the middle. CDR3 length: 12 residues. The CDR3 DNA reads as TGTGCCAGCAGGGATCGGTACAATGAGCAGTTCTTC. Translation gives CASRDRYNEQFF.

This clonotype was detected a few times. The chain recombines TRBV20-1 with TRBJ1-1; TRBD1 is a possible D gene (5 bases). The length of the CDR3 is 15 residues. Germline lookup yields CDR1 DFQATT and CDR2 SNEGSKA (reference sequence). With 5 bases removed from V and 4 bases from J, the gap between germline ends came to 20 bases. In nucleotides, the CDR3 is TGCAGTGCTCGCCGTACCGGGCGGGGGGGCACTGAAGCTTTCTTT. Residues: CSARRTGRGGTEAFF.

This clonotype was picked up many times. V is TRBV7-6 and J is TRBJ1-2; possible D gene TRBD1, 6 bases. The CDR3 extends over 15 amino acids. The germline V gene encodes CDR1 SGHVS and CDR2 FNYEAQ. V was trimmed by 5 bases and J by 6 bases, leaving 19 bases between them. The CDR3 protein is CASSLGAGAGNGYTF. The CDR3, as DNA: TGTGCCAGCAGCCTGGGGGCGGGGGCAGGAAATGGCTACACCTTC.

This clonotype was observed at least ten times. The chain is built from TRBV7-9 and TRBJ2-1, with D possibly matching TRBD2 (6 bases). There are 15 residues in the CDR3. V lost 0 bases and J lost 5, with 11 bases in between. Germline CDR1 and CDR2: SEHNR and FQNEAQ (reference sequence). The CDR3 coding sequence is TGTGCCAGCAGCTTAGCCGGGGGACCCAACAATGAGCAGTTCTTC. This sequence encodes CASSLAGGPNNEQFF.